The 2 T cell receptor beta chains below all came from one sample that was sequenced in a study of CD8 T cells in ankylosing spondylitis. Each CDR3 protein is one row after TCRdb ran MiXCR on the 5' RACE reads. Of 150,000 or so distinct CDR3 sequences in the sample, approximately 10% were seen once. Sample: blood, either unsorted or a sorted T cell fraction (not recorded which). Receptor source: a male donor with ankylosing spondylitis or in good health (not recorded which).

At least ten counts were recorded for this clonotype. The CDR3 sequence is CASSPDRGLAVDEQFF. The CDR3 coding sequence is TGTGCCAGCAGCCCCGATCGGGGACTAGCGGTCGATGAGCAGTTCTTC. The chain employs TRBV9 and TRBJ2-1; TRBD2 matches at 11 bases. Trimming cost V 4 bases and J 8 bases; bases outside gene matches: 11. CDR1 and CDR2 from the germline V gene are SGDLS and YYNGEE. CDR3 size: 16 residues.

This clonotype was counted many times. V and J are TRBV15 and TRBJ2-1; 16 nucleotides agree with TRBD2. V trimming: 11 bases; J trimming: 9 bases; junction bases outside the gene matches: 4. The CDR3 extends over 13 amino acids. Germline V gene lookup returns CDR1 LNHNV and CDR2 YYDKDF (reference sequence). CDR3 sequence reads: CAAGTSGRVEQFF. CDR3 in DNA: TGTGCCGCCGGGACTAGCGGGAGGGTTGAGCAGTTCTTC.